This TCR beta chain was observed in a study of cytomegalovirus exposure and HLA in healthy donors (dated by TCRdb to between 2016 and 2019). Some background on the complete study: According to a later analysis, the roughly 130 validation repertoires were produced on the same platform as the roughly 600 repertoires of the first cohort. Besides the first cohort of some 670 subjects, a separate validation cohort made up of over a hundred different subjects was used. The study aimed to test whether cataloging public T cell receptors could reveal signatures of past pathogen exposure. To predict cytomegalovirus infection status, the study brought together high-throughput TCR immunosequencing, statistical association of individual TCRs with disease status, and machine learning. Results and caveats for the whole study, not just this receptor: The study gave a list of some 150 TCR beta chains associated with cytomegalovirus. A later analysis had no HLA typing for the validation cohort, so co-occurrence there was scored across all 130 or so repertoires. In vitro tests confirmed that three of the cytomegalovirus-associated TCR beta chains recognize cytomegalovirus antigens. In a later analysis, TCRs clustered in the first cohort were found to also tend to co-occur in the 120 validation repertoires, with 85% to 95% of cluster scores above 0. Most TCR sequences were observed very rarely across donors, whereas some public TCRs were present in many individuals. The classifier was reported to diagnose cytomegalovirus status with high specificity and sensitivity in both the original cohort and the validation cohort. The authors suggested that the approach could potentially be generalized to other disease states and immunological phenotypes.

On this clone itself: This receptor's antigen is unknown. Base qualities are not provided; no much larger clone lies one nucleotide away.

Preparation of the library involved the immunoSEQ multiplex PCR assay. On the study's bioinformatics: A statistical classification framework was built to diagnose cytomegalovirus status from the catalog of TCR beta chain sequences. TCRdb holds this immuneACCESS table with in-frame rearrangements only. Some clones are missing; in checked studies, unresolved V genes explain under half, and the rest has no known cause. V and J calls plus clone size are reproduced from that table; the DNA served to infer D and trimming. The sample records about 330,000 clones, 86% of which are singletons. Over 0.8% of the sample belongs to the ten largest clones. The donors belonged to the validation cohort of about 110 subjects, which was separate from the 666-subject first cohort. The CDR3 measures 11 amino acids from cysteine to phenylalanine. CDR3 DNA only is kept here, 33 bases in frame from base 1. Germline trimming amounts to 10 bases on V and 6 bases on J, with 5 as the count of junction bases outside the gene matches. According to the germline V gene, CDR1 reads SGHTA and CDR2 reads FQGTGA.

The sequenced sample was PBMCs. The rearranged chain carries TRBV7-3 and TRBJ1-1; 7 central bases correspond to TRBD1. This TCR was recovered from a woman aged 18-29 years in good health and CMV-seronegative. The bases are TGTGCCACGTACAGGGGATCTGAAGCTTTCTTT. Translated, this gives CATYRGSEAFF.